A selection of T cell receptor beta chains follows, all from one sample in a study of blood T cell repertoires in COVID-19. The protocol was immunoSEQ multiplex PCR, while the TCRdb copy is restricted to in-frame clones and leaves out a portion. The table has more than 80,000 clones, around 84% seen once. The sample taken for sequencing was peripheral blood. These receptor sequences come from a man aged 35 to 55 with acute or convalescent COVID-19. CDR3s include the opening cysteine and the closing phenylalanine or tryptophan. Fields, in order: V gene, clone size, J gene, D gene, CDR3 DNA, CDR3 protein. A D gene is named only where the DNA matches it firmly. Clone size, where shown, is once, few, many, or a class for clones that have expanded.

TRBV11-1	-	TRBJ2-3	-	TGTGCCAGCAGCTCTCCAGGCTTTAGTAACACAGATACGCAGTATTTT	CASSSPGFSNTDTQYF
TRBV27	-	TRBJ2-6	-	TGTGCCAGCAGTCGAGGGATTTCTGGGGCCAACGTCCTGACTTTC	CASSRGISGANVLTF
TRBV5-1	-	TRBJ2-5	-	TGCGCCAGCAGCTTTGGGCCAGAACAAGAGACCCAGTACTTC	CASSFGPEQETQYF
TRBV4-2	once	TRBJ2-1	-	TGTGCCAGCAGCCAAGGGTCTAGCTCCTACAATGAGCAGTTCTTC	CASSQGSSSYNEQFF
TRBV11-2	-	TRBJ1-6	-	TGTGCCAGCAGCTTAGGACTCCGAGATAATTCACCCCTCCACTTT	CASSLGLRDNSPLHF
TRBV19	-	TRBJ2-1	-	TGTGCCACTTCTTCCCTGTTCACGACAACGGATGAGCAGTTCTTC	CATSSLFTTTDEQFF
TRBV19	-	TRBJ2-1	TRBD1	TGTGCCAGTAGTATGGAACAGGGGTGGGTCAATGAGCAGTTCTTC	CASSMEQGWVNEQFF
TRBV12-3/TRBV12-4	-	TRBJ2-7	-	TGTGCCACCTCTCACTCCAGGTGGGAGCAGTACTTC	CATSHSRWEQYF
TRBV7-7	once	TRBJ2-2	-	TGTGCCAGCAGCCCCCGGAGGGGAGCGAACACCGGGGAGCTGTTTTTT	CASSPRRGANTGELFF
TRBV30	-	TRBJ1-5	-	TGTGCCTGGAGTACGAGCAGGGGAATTCAGCCCCAGCATTTT	CAWSTSRGIQPQHF
TRBV19	-	TRBJ1-4	TRBD1	TGTGCCAGTAGTATAGGTTCGGGCGGGACAGGAACCAATGAAAAACTGTTTTTT	CASSIGSGGTGTNEKLFF
TRBV7-9	-	TRBJ2-1	-	TGTGCCAGCGCCAGGGCTCATGAGCAGTTCTTC	CASARAHEQFF
TRBV14	-	TRBJ2-3	-	TGTGCCAGCAGCCAGGGGGCGGGAGATACGCAGTATTTT	CASSQGAGDTQYF
TRBV2	-	TRBJ2-5	-	TGTGCCAGCAGTCGTGACAGGCAAGAGACCCAGTACTTC	CASSRDRQETQYF
TRBV5-4	-	TRBJ2-7	TRBD1	TGTGCCAGCAGCTTAGGACAGGGGGGATCCTACGAGCAGTACTTC	CASSLGQGGSYEQYF
TRBV4-3	-	TRBJ2-3	TRBD1	TGCGCCAGCAGCCGCGGACAGGGGGCCGGAGATACGCAGTATTTT	CASSRGQGAGDTQYF
TRBV19	-	TRBJ2-1	TRBD2	TGTGCCAGTAGTATGGGACTAGCGGGGACGGGATATGAGCAGTTCTTC	CASSMGLAGTGYEQFF
TRBV7-3	-	TRBJ2-1	-	TGTGCCAGCAGCCCAGGGGGGCCCCACAATGAGCAGTTCTTC	CASSPGGPHNEQFF
TRBV9	-	TRBJ1-3	-	TGTGCCAGCAGCGTGGAGGAGAAAGACTCTGGAAACACCATATATTTT	CASSVEEKDSGNTIYF
TRBV20-1	-	TRBJ2-7	-	TGCAGTGCTAGTTTTCAGAACCCCTACGAGCAGTACTTC	CSASFQNPYEQYF
TRBV5-5	-	TRBJ1-5	-	TGTGCCAGCAGCCCCGGGGGTGGGGATGCTCAGCCCCAGCATTTT	CASSPGGGDAQPQHF
TRBV5-1	-	TRBJ2-1	TRBD2	TGCGCCAGCAGCTTGGCACTAGCGGGAGGGCCCGACAATGAGCAGTTCTTC	CASSLALAGGPDNEQFF
TRBV11-2	-	TRBJ2-1	TRBD2	TGTGCCAGCAGCCAAGCCGAGTTAGCGGGGAACAATGAGCAGTTCTTC	CASSQAELAGNNEQFF
TRBV2	-	TRBJ1-2	-	TGTGCCAGCACAGCAGGGGAGGGCTACACCTTC	CASTAGEGYTF
TRBV13	-	TRBJ2-1	-	TGTGCCAGCAGCTTGCTAGAGACGAAGGAGCAGTTCTTC	CASSLLETKEQFF
TRBV29-1	-	TRBJ1-1	TRBD1	TGCAGCGTTGTAGGGGGCACAGTTGGCACTGAAGCTTTCTTT	CSVVGGTVGTEAFF
TRBV19	-	TRBJ1-4	-	TGTGCCAGTAGCAGGTTCTCCCAATCGAATGAAAAACTGTTTTTT	CASSRFSQSNEKLFF
TRBV13	-	TRBJ1-6	TRBD1	TGTGCCAGCAGTTTAGACAGGGGGCAGCTACGTTCACCCCTCCACTTT	CASSLDRGQLRSPLHF
TRBV4-1	-	TRBJ1-1	TRBD1	TGCGCCAGCAGCCAGAGGGACAGAACAAACACTGAAGCTTTCTTT	CASSQRDRTNTEAFF
TRBV19	-	TRBJ1-2	-	TGTGCCAGTAGTCTGGGACACGGAACCTATGGCTACACCTTC	CASSLGHGTYGYTF
TRBV7-9	once	TRBJ1-1	TRBD1	TGTGCCAGCAGCCGGGGACAGGGGTACACTGAAGCTTTCTTT	CASSRGQGYTEAFF
TRBV5-1	-	TRBJ2-4	-	TGCGCCAGCAGCTTGGGCTCAAGCCTAGCCAAAAACATTCAGTACTTC	CASSLGSSLAKNIQYF
TRBV7-3	-	TRBJ2-2	-	TGTGCCAGCAGACGGACACGGGGGAGCGGGGAGCTGTTTTTT	CASRRTRGSGELFF
TRBV9	-	TRBJ2-1	TRBD2	TGTGCCAGCAGCGTAGAAGGACTAGCCTACAATGAGCAGTTCTTC	CASSVEGLAYNEQFF
TRBV11-3	-	TRBJ2-7	TRBD2	TGTGCCAGCAGCTCGACTAGCGGGAGGGATATCTACGAGCAGTACTTC	CASSSTSGRDIYEQYF
TRBV18	-	TRBJ2-3	-	TGTGCCAGCTCAAAGGCCGTCCGGGGCACAGATACGCAGTATTTT	CASSKAVRGTDTQYF
TRBV19	-	TRBJ1-2	TRBD1	TGTGCCAGTAGTGAGGGGGCAGGCTATGGCTACACCTTC	CASSEGAGYGYTF
TRBV10-3	-	TRBJ2-2	-	TGTGCCATCAGTGAGAATGGACAGCAGAACACCGGGGAGCTGTTTTTT	CAISENGQQNTGELFF
TRBV15	-	TRBJ2-1	-	TGTGCCACCAGCAGAGTAGGCCGGGGGGCATCCTTGTATGAGCAGTTCTTC	CATSRVGRGASLYEQFF
TRBV11-2	-	TRBJ2-1	TRBD2	TGTGCCAGCAGCAGGACTAGCGGGAGGCATGAGCAGTTCTTC	CASSRTSGRHEQFF
TRBV5-8	once	TRBJ2-3	-	TGTGCCAGCAGCACGGGATACTTATCGGATACGCAGTATTTT	CASSTGYLSDTQYF
TRBV5-1	few	TRBJ1-4	-	TGCGCCAGCAGCCCGCGACAGTCGATTAATGAAAAACTGTTTTTT	CASSPRQSINEKLFF
TRBV6-5	-	TRBJ1-6	TRBD1	TGTGCCGTACAAGGGTCAGGGGGTAATTCACCCCTCCACTTT	CAVQGSGGNSPLHF
TRBV2	-	TRBJ2-5	TRBD2	TGTGCCAGCAGTGGGACTAGCGGACAAGAGACCCAGTACTTC	CASSGTSGQETQYF
TRBV9	-	TRBJ2-2	TRBD2	TGTGCCAGCATACCGGGGGGGGCCCCATACACCGGGGAGCTGTTTTTT	CASIPGGAPYTGELFF
TRBV19	-	TRBJ2-2	-	TGTGCCACTAAGGGGGGGAGCGGGGAGCTGTTTTTT	CATKGGSGELFF
TRBV19	-	TRBJ1-1	TRBD1	TGTGCCAGTAGTATAAGGACAGGCCCAAACACTGAAGCTTTCTTT	CASSIRTGPNTEAFF
TRBV5-1	-	TRBJ2-1	TRBD1	TGCGCCAGCAGCCCCCGGACAGGGGATAATGAGCAGTTCTTC	CASSPRTGDNEQFF
TRBV9	-	TRBJ2-3	-	TGTGCCAGCAGCAAAGGGGTTAAACGAGCTAGCACAGATACGCAGTATTTT	CASSKGVKRASTDTQYF
TRBV13	-	TRBJ2-3	-	TGTGCCAGCAGCTCCCTGGGAGTCCCGTCTGTCACAGATACGCAGTATTTT	CASSSLGVPSVTDTQYF
TRBV23-1	-	TRBJ2-7	-	TGCGCCAGCAGCCCTTTGGGGGGGGCCCACGAGCAGTACTTC	CASSPLGGAHEQYF
TRBV30	-	TRBJ1-2	TRBD1	TGTGCCTGGACAGGGGGATTCTATGGCTACACCTTC	CAWTGGFYGYTF